A selection of T cell receptor beta chains follows, all from one sample in a study of T cell responses to AZD1222 COVID-19 vaccine. Assay used: immunoSEQ multiplex PCR; TCRdb lists only in-frame clones, some missing. The table has about 150,000 clones, about 95% seen once. Sequenced here: peripheral blood, sampled on day 0 of AZD1222 vaccination. These TCRs come from an adult in good health. Each CDR3 is given with its conserved first and last residue. Each record gives: V gene, clone size, J gene, D gene, CDR3 length, CDR3 protein, CDR3 DNA. A D gene is named only where the DNA matches it firmly. Clone size is given for some rows only: seen once, a few or many times, or a class if the clone is expanded.

V: TRBV18; size: NA; J: TRBJ2-2; D: TRBD1; length: 14; CDR3: CASSPTGAAGELFF; DNA: TGTGCCAGCTCACCGACAGGGGCCGCCGGGGAGCTGTTTTTT
V: TRBV4-3; size: NA; J: TRBJ2-3; D: TRBD2; length: 20; CDR3: CASSQEGSSGRAGSADTQYF; DNA: TGCGCCAGCAGCCAAGAGGGGTCTAGCGGGAGGGCCGGTTCGGCAGATACGCAGTATTTT
V: TRBV12-3/TRBV12-4; size: NA; J: TRBJ2-4; D: NA; length: 12; CDR3: CASSLEGLFQYF; DNA: TGTGCCAGCAGTCTCGAGGGACTTTTTCAGTACTTC
V: TRBV4-3; size: few; J: TRBJ1-4; D: TRBD1; length: 16; CDR3: CASSLGRQGPGEKLFF; DNA: TGCGCCAGCAGCCTCGGCCGACAGGGGCCGGGGGAAAAACTGTTTTTT
V: TRBV3-1/TRBV3-2; size: NA; J: TRBJ1-1; D: NA; length: 12; CDR3: CASSQADRQAFF; DNA: TGTGCCAGCAGCCAAGCTGACAGACAAGCTTTCTTT
V: TRBV7-9; size: NA; J: TRBJ1-1; D: NA; length: 19; CDR3: CASSLYEGSLRSRYTEAFF; DNA: TGTGCCAGCAGCTTATACGAGGGCAGCCTGAGGAGCCGCTACACTGAAGCTTTCTTT
V: TRBV19; size: NA; J: TRBJ1-2; D: TRBD1; length: 15; CDR3: CASSRTGGQGYGYTF; DNA: TGTGCCAGTAGTCGCACCGGGGGACAGGGCTATGGCTACACCTTC
V: TRBV4-3; size: NA; J: TRBJ1-5; D: NA; length: 13; CDR3: CASSQDLEQPQHF; DNA: TGCGCCAGCAGCCAAGATCTGGAACAGCCCCAGCATTTT
V: TRBV6-5; size: NA; J: TRBJ1-5; D: TRBD1; length: 15; CDR3: CVTPKRQGINQPQHF; DNA: TGTGTCACGCCCAAGAGACAGGGCATCAATCAGCCCCAGCATTTT
V: TRBV7-7; size: NA; J: TRBJ2-3; D: TRBD2; length: 15; CDR3: CASSPGLADTDTQYF; DNA: TGTGCCAGCAGCCCTGGACTAGCGGACACAGATACGCAGTATTTT
V: TRBV2; size: NA; J: TRBJ1-1; D: TRBD1; length: 14; CDR3: CASKGRGQRTEAFF; DNA: TGTGCCAGCAAGGGCAGGGGGCAAAGAACTGAAGCTTTCTTT
V: TRBV19; size: NA; J: TRBJ2-1; D: TRBD2; length: 17; CDR3: CASSKAGGRGSYNEQFF; DNA: TGTGCCAGTAGTAAAGCGGGGGGGCGCGGCTCCTACAATGAGCAGTTCTTC
V: TRBV4-3; size: NA; J: TRBJ1-6; D: NA; length: 17; CDR3: CASSPSPGTKFNSPLHF; DNA: TGCGCCAGCAGCCCTAGCCCCGGGACGAAGTTTAATTCACCCCTCCACTTT
V: TRBV9; size: once; J: TRBJ2-5; D: NA; length: 14; CDR3: CASSPDPHAETQYF; DNA: TGTGCCAGCAGCCCAGACCCACACGCGGAGACCCAGTACTTC
V: TRBV6-5; size: NA; J: TRBJ2-1; D: NA; length: 13; CDR3: CASSRRVGNEQFF; DNA: TGTGCCAGCAGTAGGAGGGTGGGTAATGAGCAGTTCTTC
V: TRBV25-1; size: NA; J: TRBJ2-3; D: TRBD2; length: 13; CDR3: CAVSGGGTDTQYF; DNA: TGTGCCGTAAGCGGGGGGGGCACAGATACGCAGTATTTT
V: TRBV6-5; size: NA; J: TRBJ1-5; D: NA; length: 14; CDR3: CATSSPYSNQPQHF; DNA: TGTGCCACATCTTCTCCTTATAGCAATCAGCCCCAGCATTTT
V: TRBV9; size: NA; J: TRBJ2-1; D: TRBD2; length: 19; CDR3: CASSVTVSGRDLSYNEQFF; DNA: TGTGCCAGCAGCGTAACGGTTAGCGGGAGGGACCTCTCCTACAATGAGCAGTTCTTC
V: TRBV10-3; size: NA; J: TRBJ1-2; D: TRBD1; length: 15; CDR3: CAISVRQGALGGYTF; DNA: TGTGCCATCAGTGTAAGGCAGGGGGCGCTGGGAGGCTACACCTTC
V: TRBV3-1/TRBV3-2; size: once; J: TRBJ1-5; D: NA; length: 15; CDR3: CASSQFPASNQPQHF; DNA: TGTGCCAGCAGCCAATTTCCTGCTAGCAATCAGCCCCAGCATTTT
V: TRBV7-9; size: NA; J: TRBJ1-2; D: NA; length: 15; CDR3: CASSPLGSLWYGYTF; DNA: TGTGCCAGCAGCCCATTGGGGTCCCTGTGGTATGGCTACACCTTC
V: TRBV18; size: NA; J: TRBJ2-3; D: TRBD2; length: 15; CDR3: CASSPSSGREDTQYF; DNA: TGTGCCAGCTCACCGTCTAGCGGGAGAGAAGATACGCAGTATTTT
V: TRBV7-9; size: NA; J: TRBJ2-2; D: TRBD1; length: 13; CDR3: CASGTGDTGELFF; DNA: TGTGCCAGCGGGACAGGAGACACCGGGGAGCTGTTTTTT
V: TRBV9; size: few; J: TRBJ2-6; D: NA; length: 16; CDR3: CASTLGRPSGANVLTF; DNA: TGTGCCAGCACCCTAGGACGGCCCTCTGGGGCCAACGTCCTGACTTTC
V: TRBV14; size: NA; J: TRBJ1-1; D: NA; length: 11; CDR3: CASSQGGSAFF; DNA: TGTGCCAGCAGCCAAGGCGGGTCAGCTTTCTTT
V: TRBV5-4; size: NA; J: TRBJ2-3; D: NA; length: 15; CDR3: CASSFAGASTDTQYF; DNA: TGTGCCAGCAGCTTCGCGGGGGCTAGCACTGATACGCAGTATTTT
V: TRBV24-1; size: NA; J: TRBJ2-1; D: NA; length: 13; CDR3: CATSDPSVNEQFF; DNA: TGTGCCACCAGTGATCCGAGCGTGAATGAGCAGTTCTTC
V: TRBV11-2; size: NA; J: TRBJ2-3; D: NA; length: 16; CDR3: CASSLDALPPADTQYF; DNA: TGTGCCAGCAGCTTAGACGCGTTGCCCCCCGCAGATACGCAGTATTTT
V: TRBV5-5; size: once; J: TRBJ1-4; D: NA; length: 15; CDR3: CASSFRAATNEKLFF; DNA: TGTGCCAGCAGCTTTCGAGCAGCAACTAATGAAAAACTGTTTTTT
V: TRBV7-9; size: NA; J: TRBJ1-2; D: NA; length: 13; CDR3: CASIQSGVGGYTF; DNA: TGTGCCAGCATCCAATCCGGGGTGGGCGGCTACACCTTC
V: TRBV7-9; size: NA; J: TRBJ2-1; D: TRBD1; length: 14; CDR3: CASSNGTAYNEQFF; DNA: TGTGCCAGCAGCAACGGGACAGCCTACAATGAGCAGTTCTTC
V: TRBV7-8; size: NA; J: TRBJ2-5; D: TRBD2; length: 20; CDR3: CASSLETGLAGGSWLETQYF; DNA: TGTGCCAGCAGCTTAGAGACGGGTCTAGCGGGGGGCTCGTGGTTGGAGACCCAGTACTTC
V: TRBV7-3; size: NA; J: TRBJ2-1; D: NA; length: 15; CDR3: CASSFTGHLNNEQFF; DNA: TGTGCCAGCAGCTTTACGGGACACCTAAACAATGAGCAGTTCTTC
V: TRBV13; size: NA; J: TRBJ1-5; D: NA; length: 14; CDR3: CASSLGRGNQPQHF; DNA: TGTGCCAGCAGCTTAGGACGAGGCAATCAGCCCCAGCATTTT
V: TRBV20-1; size: NA; J: TRBJ2-1; D: TRBD2; length: 15; CDR3: CSASSRLAGVREQFF; DNA: TGCAGTGCTAGTTCCCGACTAGCGGGAGTTCGTGAGCAGTTCTTC
V: TRBV5-1; size: NA; J: TRBJ1-4; D: NA; length: 16; CDR3: CASSLGLDATNEKLFF; DNA: TGCGCCAGCAGCTTGGGTTTAGATGCAACTAATGAAAAACTGTTTTTT
V: TRBV10-3; size: NA; J: TRBJ2-1; D: TRBD2; length: 15; CDR3: CAISEELAVNNEQFF; DNA: TGTGCCATCAGTGAAGAACTAGCGGTAAACAATGAGCAGTTCTTC
V: TRBV6-2/TRBV6-3; size: once; J: TRBJ1-1; D: NA; length: 15; CDR3: CASRPVPTGSTEAFF; DNA: TGTGCCAGCAGGCCTGTCCCTACAGGATCCACTGAAGCTTTCTTT
V: TRBV4-2; size: NA; J: TRBJ2-1; D: TRBD2; length: 16; CDR3: CASSQDETSGYNEQFF; DNA: TGTGCCAGCAGCCAAGATGAGACTAGCGGCTACAATGAGCAGTTCTTC
V: TRBV23-1; size: NA; J: TRBJ1-5; D: NA; length: 17; CDR3: CASSQSGFLLSNQPQHF; DNA: TGCGCCAGCAGTCAATCCGGGTTTCTGCTTAGCAATCAGCCCCAGCATTTT
V: TRBV4-3; size: NA; J: TRBJ2-3; D: NA; length: 13; CDR3: CASSPRGADTQYF; DNA: TGCGCCAGCAGCCCCCGCGGAGCCGATACGCAGTATTTT
V: TRBV19; size: NA; J: TRBJ1-6; D: NA; length: 16; CDR3: CASSIAQTPGLVPLHF; DNA: TGTGCCAGTAGTATAGCACAGACTCCCGGGTTAGTACCCCTCCACTTT
V: TRBV5-4; size: NA; J: TRBJ1-4; D: TRBD1; length: 16; CDR3: CASSHYGGQGVGKLFF; DNA: TGTGCCAGCAGCCACTACGGGGGACAGGGGGTTGGAAAACTGTTTTTT
V: TRBV12-3/TRBV12-4; size: NA; J: TRBJ2-3; D: TRBD2; length: 13; CDR3: CASSLAVTDTQYF; DNA: TGTGCCAGCAGTCTAGCGGTCACAGATACGCAGTATTTT
V: TRBV29-1; size: NA; J: TRBJ1-4; D: TRBD1; length: 15; CDR3: CSVELFDRADEKLFF; DNA: TGCAGCGTTGAGCTGTTCGACAGGGCGGATGAAAAACTGTTTTTT
V: TRBV5-6; size: NA; J: TRBJ2-5; D: NA; length: 14; CDR3: CASSPLRGGETQYF; DNA: TGTGCCAGCAGCCCTTTACGTGGCGGCGAGACCCAGTACTTC
V: TRBV2; size: NA; J: TRBJ1-1; D: NA; length: 13; CDR3: CARRTAPNTEAFF; DNA: TGTGCCAGAAGGACAGCCCCGAACACTGAAGCTTTCTTT
V: TRBV4-2; size: NA; J: TRBJ1-6; D: TRBD1; length: 22; CDR3: CASSQDRYTGGINIGYNSPLHF; DNA: TGTGCCAGCAGCCAAGATAGGTACACAGGGGGGATAAATATCGGGTATAATTCACCCCTCCACTTT
V: TRBV27; size: NA; J: TRBJ2-1; D: NA; length: 15; CDR3: CASGRTAPQVGEQFF; DNA: TGTGCCAGCGGGCGGACAGCCCCTCAAGTGGGTGAGCAGTTCTTC
V: TRBV5-1; size: NA; J: TRBJ1-2; D: TRBD1; length: 14; CDR3: CASSLGIDRGGYTF; DNA: TGCGCCAGCAGCTTGGGGATTGACAGGGGCGGCTACACCTTC
V: TRBV5-1; size: NA; J: TRBJ2-2; D: TRBD2; length: 15; CDR3: CASTSGRPGTGELFF; DNA: TGCGCCAGTACTAGCGGGAGACCGGGAACCGGGGAGCTGTTTTTT
V: TRBV10-3; size: NA; J: TRBJ1-6; D: TRBD1; length: 13; CDR3: CAIRGTGDSPLHF; DNA: TGTGCCATCAGAGGGACAGGGGATTCACCCCTCCACTTT
V: TRBV15; size: NA; J: TRBJ2-4; D: NA; length: 15; CDR3: CATSRERVLSNIQYF; DNA: TGTGCCACCAGCAGAGAACGGGTGCTTTCGAACATTCAGTACTTC
V: TRBV2; size: NA; J: TRBJ1-1; D: NA; length: 15; CDR3: CASSEAMSRSFLAFF; DNA: TGTGCCAGCAGTGAAGCAATGTCCCGGAGCTTCTTGGCTTTCTTT
V: TRBV6-6; size: NA; J: TRBJ1-3; D: NA; length: 13; CDR3: CASSSGGSNTIYF; DNA: TGTGCCAGCAGCTCGGGGGGCTCGAACACCATATATTTT
V: TRBV5-5; size: NA; J: TRBJ2-5; D: TRBD2; length: 15; CDR3: CASSLSAGGLETQYF; DNA: TGTGCCAGCAGCTTGTCCGCGGGGGGGTTAGAGACCCAGTACTTC
V: TRBV4-1; size: NA; J: TRBJ2-3; D: TRBD2; length: 14; CDR3: CASSHQRGKDTQYF; DNA: TGCGCCAGCAGCCACCAGCGGGGGAAAGATACGCAGTATTTT
V: TRBV19; size: NA; J: TRBJ2-2; D: TRBD1; length: 15; CDR3: CASSITRTGSGELFF; DNA: TGTGCCAGTAGTATAACCCGGACAGGGTCCGGGGAGCTGTTTTTT
V: TRBV6-5; size: NA; J: TRBJ1-4; D: TRBD1; length: 14; CDR3: CASRKQGEVEKLFF; DNA: TGTGCCAGCAGGAAACAGGGGGAGGTCGAAAAACTGTTTTTT